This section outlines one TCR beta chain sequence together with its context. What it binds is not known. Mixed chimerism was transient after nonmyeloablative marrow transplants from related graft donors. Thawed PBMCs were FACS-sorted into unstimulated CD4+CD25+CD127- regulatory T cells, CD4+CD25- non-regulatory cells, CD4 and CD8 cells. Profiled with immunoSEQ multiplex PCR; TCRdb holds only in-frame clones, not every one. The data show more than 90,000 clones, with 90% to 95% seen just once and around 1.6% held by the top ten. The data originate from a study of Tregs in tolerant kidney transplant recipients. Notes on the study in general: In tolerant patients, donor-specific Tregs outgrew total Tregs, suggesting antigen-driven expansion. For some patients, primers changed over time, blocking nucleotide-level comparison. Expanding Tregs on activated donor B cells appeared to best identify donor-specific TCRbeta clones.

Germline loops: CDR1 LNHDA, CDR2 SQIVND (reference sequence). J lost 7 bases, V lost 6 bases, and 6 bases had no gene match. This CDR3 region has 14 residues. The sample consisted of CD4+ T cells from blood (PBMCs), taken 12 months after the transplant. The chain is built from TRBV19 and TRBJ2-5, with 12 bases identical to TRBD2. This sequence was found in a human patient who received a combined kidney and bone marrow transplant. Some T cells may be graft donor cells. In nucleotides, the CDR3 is TGTGCCAGTAGCACTAGCGGGAGGTGGGGGACCCAGTACTTC. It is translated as CASSTSGRWGTQYF.